This TCR beta chain was captured in a study of T-cell memory formation after mild COVID-19. Across the whole study: TCR clusters were mostly donor specific. Whole-study results and caveats: Contracting clones, day 15 to 85, had balanced CD4/CD8, and later expanders favored CD4+. Pre-infection memory held some responding clones, suggesting pre-existing cross-reactive T cells responded.

cDNA libraries for TCR alpha and TCR beta, carrying sample barcodes and UMIs, came from 5'RACE with constant-segment primers. One entry per CDR3 protein, called by TCRdb with MiXCR from the 5' RACE reads. Among 380,000 or so distinct CDR3 sequences listed, approximately 15% were seen once. Comments on this clonotype: Its antigen is unknown.

There are 17 residues in the CDR3. The germline V gene has CDR1 SQVTM and CDR2 ANQGSEA. V was pared by 6 bases and J by 0 bases, with 18 bases between. The rearrangement uses TRBV29-1 and TRBJ2-6, with D tentatively TRBD1 or TRBD2 (5 bases each). The receptor was isolated from a man in his late teens or twenties who had mild COVID-19 (a few samples of this study predate the infection). Cell type and time point are not known. Sequencing used PBMCs or a T cell subset sorted from them (not recorded which). CDR3 DNA sequence: TGCAGCGTCGAAACTCGGGACGATCCCTCTGGGGCCAACGTCCTGACTTTC. Translation: CSVETRDDPSGANVLTF.